Reported below is one T cell receptor beta chain. The antigen remains unidentified. Libraries were prepared by immunoSEQ multiplex PCR; TCRdb keeps only in-frame clonotypes and omits some of them. The data contain more than 55,000 clones, 70% to 85% of them singletons. The sample is drawn from a study of OX40 agonist ivuxolimab in advanced cancers. The overall study: Hepatocellular carcinoma, melanoma, renal cell or head and neck cancer occurred in dose-escalation patients.

Findings and limits, study-wide: Near-lowest levels of clonal expansion characterized partial responders at 0.1-3.0 mg/kg. At doses 0.1 to 3.0 mg/kg, CD4+ and CD8+ clones expanded. The mean number of expanded clones was higher in CD8+ T cells than in CD4+.

The CDR3 totals 16 residues. V trimming: 6 bases; J trimming: 5 bases; junction bases outside the gene matches: 14. Germline CDR1 is SEHNR and CDR2 is FQNEAQ (reference sequence). Material: CD4+ or CD8+ T cells sorted from blood, obtained in a trial of the OX40 agonist ivuxolimab. The TCR originated in an adult with an advanced solid tumor such as melanoma, head and neck, liver or kidney cancer. The chain employs TRBV7-9 and TRBJ2-5, with TRBD1 identical over 8 bases. The CDR3 DNA follows: TGTGCCAGCAGTTCCCCCGGACAGGGCGTTTGGGAGACCCAGTACTTC. Its translation: CASSSPGQGVWETQYF.